Listed below are T cell receptor beta chains from one sample, sequenced in a study of T-cell memory formation after mild COVID-19. TCRdb re-called the 5' RACE reads through MiXCR, storing one row per CDR3 protein. The profile covers approximately 260,000 distinct CDR3 sequences, with 16% appearing a single time and roughly 23% taken by the ten largest. The source material was PBMCs or a T cell subset sorted from them (not recorded which). These receptors were obtained from a man between 18 and 29 years old who had mild COVID-19 (a few samples of this study predate the infection). Cell type and time point are not known. Both conserved end residues are part of each CDR3. Fields, in order: D gene, V gene, clone size, J gene, CDR3 DNA, CDR3 protein. The D gene is left open where the match is weak. Clone size is not always given. Where it is, it says once, few, many or a class for expanded clones.

>NA|TRBV20-1|NA|TRBJ1-1
TGCAGTGCTGGAGCGCCGGGTCCTAAAATAATGAACACTGAAGCTTTCTTT
CSAGAPGPKIMNTEAFF
>NA|TRBV4-1|many|TRBJ2-3
TGCGCCAGCAGCCTTTCCCCGGGGGCGCCTCTAGGTAGCACAGATACGCAGTATTTT
CASSLSPGAPLGSTDTQYF
>NA|TRBV7-3|NA|TRBJ2-2
TGTGCCAGCAGCGCCAGGGGTGGGAACACCGGGGAGCTGTTTTTT
CASSARGGNTGELFF
>NA|TRBV7-2|NA|TRBJ2-1
TGTGCCAGCAGCCCGGGCTCCAGAGAGCAGTTCTTC
CASSPGSREQFF
>NA|TRBV4-1|NA|TRBJ1-4
TGCGCCAGCAGCCGGACGAATCAGGGCCGGTATGAAAAACTGTTTTTT
CASSRTNQGRYEKLFF
>TRBD2|TRBV20-1|NA|TRBJ2-5
TGCAGTGCCAGACTAGCGGGGCCAGAGACCCAGTACTTC
CSARLAGPETQYF
>NA|TRBV3-1|NA|TRBJ2-7
TGTGCCAGCAGCCATGGGGCAGGGACCCACGAGCAGTACTTC
CASSHGAGTHEQYF
>TRBD1|TRBV18|NA|TRBJ2-1
TGTGCCAGCTCACCAGATACAGGGGGTAATGAGCAGTTCTTC
CASSPDTGGNEQFF
>NA|TRBV20-1|many|TRBJ2-3
TGCAGTCCCCGGGACAAAACTGACTATACGCAGTATTTT
CSPRDKTDYTQYF
>TRBD1|TRBV7-6|NA|TRBJ1-2
TGTGCCAGCAGCTTAGACGGGACAGGCCCCTATGGCTACACCTTC
CASSLDGTGPYGYTF
>TRBD2|TRBV7-2|few|TRBJ2-3
TGTGCCAGCAGCCCCGGACTAGCGAGCACAGATACGCAGTATTTT
CASSPGLASTDTQYF
>NA|TRBV7-2|few|TRBJ1-5
TGTGCCAGCAGCTCCCGGGGGGGAAGTCAGCCCCAGCATTTT
CASSSRGGSQPQHF
>TRBD2|TRBV5-1|NA|TRBJ2-1
TGCGCCAGCAGCCACAACGGCGGGGGAGGAAATGAGCAGTTCTTC
CASSHNGGGGNEQFF
>NA|TRBV6-5|NA|TRBJ1-1
TGTGCCAGCAGTTACAGGGTTGGCACTGAAGCTTTCTTT
CASSYRVGTEAFF
>NA|TRBV29-1|NA|TRBJ2-6
TGCAGCGTTGAAGACATAGCGGGGGCCAACGTCCTGACTTTC
CSVEDIAGANVLTF
>NA|TRBV12-3/TRBV12-4|few|TRBJ1-5
TGTGCCAGCGGCCAGGAGAATCAGCCCCAGCATTTT
CASGQENQPQHF
>TRBD2|TRBV6-4|NA|TRBJ2-1
TGTGCCAGCAGTGGAACTCTAGCGGGGAAGAACAATGAGCAGTTCTTC
CASSGTLAGKNNEQFF
>TRBD2|TRBV4-2|NA|TRBJ2-2
TGTGCCAGCAGCCCCCTGGGGACTAGCGGGGGGACGAACACCGGGGAGCTGTTTTTT
CASSPLGTSGGTNTGELFF
>NA|TRBV3-1|NA|TRBJ1-6
TGTGCCAGCAGCCAAGGATTTCCACCCCTCCACTTT
CASSQGFPPLHF
>NA|TRBV29-1|few|TRBJ1-1
TGCAGCGCCCCGGGTATCCTGAACACTGAAGCTTTCTTT
CSAPGILNTEAFF
>NA|TRBV9|few|TRBJ1-1
TGTGCCAGCAGCGTAGAGGAGGAGGGGGTAGCTTTCTTT
CASSVEEEGVAFF
>NA|TRBV6-5|few|TRBJ1-4
TGTGCCAGCAGTTATGGACTGATGGGGAGTGAAAAACTGTTTTTT
CASSYGLMGSEKLFF
>NA|TRBV12-3/TRBV12-4|NA|TRBJ1-5
TGTGCCAGCAGTTCAGGGCTTTCCAATCAGCCCCAGCATTTT
CASSSGLSNQPQHF